One sample yielded the 13 T cell receptor beta chains listed below, sequenced in a study of blood T cell repertoires in COVID-19. Using immunoSEQ multiplex PCR, the repertoire was profiled, and TCRdb retains in-frame clones only, with some absent. The sample consists of about 87,000 clones, more than 75% of them appearing once. Sequencing was done on a sample of peripheral blood. These receptors were taken from a man aged 35 to 55 with acute or convalescent COVID-19.

The chain employs TRBV4-2 and TRBJ2-5; 11 bases align to TRBD2. The CDR3 contains 20 residues. Per the germline V gene, CDR1 is LGHNA and CDR2 is YNFKEQ. Losses at the gene ends were 0 bases for V and 2 bases for J; bases not matched to a gene: 14. The CDR3 coding sequence is TGTGCCAGCAGCCAAGATCTGGCGGGTAGCGGGGGGGTGAAACAAGAGACCCAGTACTTC. Translated, it gives CASSQDLAGSGGVKQETQYF.

The chain uses TRBV9 and TRBJ1-1, with D unclear. V gave up 2 bases and J gave up 1 base, with 6 bases separating them. This CDR3 region has 13 residues. The germline CDR1 and CDR2 sequences are SGDLS and YYNGEE. The CDR3 DNA follows: TGTGCCAGCAGCGTTACACAGAACACTGAAGCTTTCTTT. This gives the protein CASSVTQNTEAFF.

This chain links TRBV5-6 with TRBJ1-5; TRBD1 might be the D (5 bases). Trimming removed 4 bases from V and 6 bases from J, with 14 bases in between. The CDR3 runs to 14 residues. The germline V gene encodes CDR1 SGHDT and CDR2 YYEEEE. In nucleotides, the CDR3 is TGTGCCAGCAGCGAGCAGGGTGGGTTTCAGCCCCAGCATTTT. Its protein is CASSEQGGFQPQHF.

This chain links TRBV5-6 with TRBJ1-1, with a possible D match to TRBD1 (6 bases). The CDR3 is 15 amino acids. V lost 0 bases and J lost 1, with 10 bases in between. Per germline, CDR1 SGHDT and CDR2 YYEEEE. The DNA of the CDR3 is TGTGCCAGCAGCTTGGAAGGGACATGGAACACTGAAGCTTTCTTT. Amino acid sequence: CASSLEGTWNTEAFF.

The chain links TRBV19 to TRBJ2-2, with 7 nucleotides matching TRBD1. This CDR3 has 15 residues. Germline V gene sequence: CDR1 LNHDA, CDR2 SQIVND (reference sequence). With 8 bases clipped from V and 1 base from J, the junction kept 7 bases outside the gene matches. The CDR3 spells CASHGRTGNTGELFF. CDR3 coding DNA: TGTGCCAGTCACGGCCGGACAGGGAACACCGGGGAGCTGTTTTTT.

The chain has TRBV2 and TRBJ2-2, with D maybe TRBD1 (6 bases). This CDR3 region has 14 residues. The V and J ends lost 6 bases and 2 bases respectively, with 10 bases between them. Germline CDR1 is SNHLY and CDR2 is FYNNEI. The CDR3 here is CASRPGQNTGELFF. Written as DNA, the CDR3 is TGTGCCAGCAGACCGGGACAAAACACCGGGGAGCTGTTTTTT.

V is TRBV29-1 and J is TRBJ2-1, with a tentative D call TRBD2 (5 bases). CDR1 and CDR2 from the germline V gene are SQVTM and ANQGSEA. Trimming stripped 6 bases from V and 6 bases from J, with 18 bases between. CDR3 length equals 14 residues. CDR3 in DNA: TGCAGCGTCATAACCAGCGGAGGCCCCAATGAGCAGTTCTTC. Its protein product is CSVITSGGPNEQFF.

V usage is TRBV9 and J usage is TRBJ1-1; no firm D call. The CDR3 length is 14 residues. CDR1 SGDLS and CDR2 YYNGEE come from the germline V gene. V lost 1 base to trimming and J lost 5 bases, with 12 bases between them. The CDR3 region is CASSVWGTGTEAFF. CDR3 in DNA: TGTGCCAGCAGCGTATGGGGTACGGGGACTGAAGCTTTCTTT.

V usage is TRBV5-1 and J usage is TRBJ2-4; maybe TRBD1 (7 bases). Germline V gene lookup returns CDR1 SGHRS and CDR2 YFSETQ. The length of the CDR3 is 13 residues. V dropped 5 bases and J dropped 8 bases, with 14 bases sitting between them. The CDR3 coding sequence is TGCGCCAGCAGGGAGGGGGCCTTGGACATTCAGTACTTC. It encodes CASREGALDIQYF.

A remark on this clone: Other DNA sequences in the same sample also yield this CDR3. This chain links TRBV2 with TRBJ2-5; 11 positions match TRBD2. In germline, CDR1 is SNHLY, CDR2 FYNNEI. The V segment lost 6 bases and the J segment 2 bases; nucleotides outside the gene matches: 2. The CDR3 spans 14 residues. The CDR3 here is CASSGTSGQETQYF. CDR3 sequence (DNA): TGTGCCAGCAGCGGGACTAGCGGACAAGAGACCCAGTACTTC. Using reference TRBV2 and TRBJ2-5 for the parts outside the CDR3, the full variable domain is EPEVTQTPSHQVTQMGQEVILRCVPISNHLYFYWYRQILGQKVEFLVSFYNNEISEKSEIFDDQFSVERPDGSNFTLKIRSTKLEDSAMYFCASSGTSGQETQYFGPGTRLLVL.

CDR3 DNA sequence: TGTGCCACCAGTGCGGGGACTAACTATGGCTACACCTTC. It encodes CATSAGTNYGYTF. The rearrangement joins TRBV24-1 to TRBJ1-2; D gene uncertain. The germline gives CDR1 KGHDR, CDR2 SFDVKD. Trimming removed 5 bases at V and 0 bases at J, with 6 bases between. The CDR3 spans 13 residues.

This clone has more than one count but fewer than ten. This chain joins TRBV25-1 and TRBJ2-7; the D gene is possibly TRBD2 (5 bases). From germline, CDR1 is MGHDK and CDR2 SYGVNS. The CDR3 length is 14 residues. The germline V and J ends were trimmed by 4 bases and 0 bases, with 10 bases remaining between them. CDR3 amino acids: CASSAEGVSYEQYF. Written as DNA, the CDR3 is TGTGCCAGCAGTGCCGAGGGCGTCTCCTACGAGCAGTACTTC.

This chain links TRBV11-2 with TRBJ2-4, with 8 bases identical to TRBD1. Germline lookup yields CDR1 SGHAT and CDR2 FQNNGV. The length of the CDR3 is 16 residues. The J segment lost 6 bases and the V segment lost 2 bases, leaving 9 bases of the junction unmatched. The CDR3 here is CASSLLQGVGGNIQYF. The DNA of the CDR3 is TGTGCCAGCAGCTTACTACAGGGGGTGGGAGGAAACATTCAGTACTTC.